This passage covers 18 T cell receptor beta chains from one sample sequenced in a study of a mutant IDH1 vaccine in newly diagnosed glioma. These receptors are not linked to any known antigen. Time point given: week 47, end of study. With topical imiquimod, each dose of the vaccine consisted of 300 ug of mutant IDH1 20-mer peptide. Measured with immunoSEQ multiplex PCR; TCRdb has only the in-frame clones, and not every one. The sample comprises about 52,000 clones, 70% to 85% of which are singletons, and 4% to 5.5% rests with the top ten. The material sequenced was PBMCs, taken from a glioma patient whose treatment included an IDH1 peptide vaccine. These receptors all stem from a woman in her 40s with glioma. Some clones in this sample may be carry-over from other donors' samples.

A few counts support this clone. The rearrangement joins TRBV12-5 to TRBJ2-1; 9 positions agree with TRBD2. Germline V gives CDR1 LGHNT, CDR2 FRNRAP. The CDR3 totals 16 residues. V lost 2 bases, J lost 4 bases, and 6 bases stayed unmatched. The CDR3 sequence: CASGLPRGGRYNEQFF. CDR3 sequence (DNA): TGTGCTAGTGGTTTGCCGCGGGGGGGCCGATACAATGAGCAGTTCTTC.

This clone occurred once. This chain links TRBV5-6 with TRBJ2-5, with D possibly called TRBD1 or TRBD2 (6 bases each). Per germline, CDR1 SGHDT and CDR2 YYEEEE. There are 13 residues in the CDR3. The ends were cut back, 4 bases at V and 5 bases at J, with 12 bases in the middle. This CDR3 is CASSPPGAETQYF. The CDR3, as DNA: TGTGCCAGCAGCCCCCCGGGGGCGGAGACCCAGTACTTC.

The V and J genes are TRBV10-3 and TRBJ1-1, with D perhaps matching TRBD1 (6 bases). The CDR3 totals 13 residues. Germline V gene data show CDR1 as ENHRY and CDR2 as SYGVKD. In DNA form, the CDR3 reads TGTGTCCACCGACAGGCGTCGAACACTGAAGCTTTCTTT. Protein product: CVHRQASNTEAFF.

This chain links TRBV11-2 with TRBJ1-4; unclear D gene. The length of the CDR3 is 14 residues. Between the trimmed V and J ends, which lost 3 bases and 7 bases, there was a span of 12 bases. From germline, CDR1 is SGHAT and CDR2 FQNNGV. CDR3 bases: TGTGCCAGCAGCTTTATATCGGAGGGTGAAAAACTGTTTTTT. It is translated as CASSFISEGEKLFF.

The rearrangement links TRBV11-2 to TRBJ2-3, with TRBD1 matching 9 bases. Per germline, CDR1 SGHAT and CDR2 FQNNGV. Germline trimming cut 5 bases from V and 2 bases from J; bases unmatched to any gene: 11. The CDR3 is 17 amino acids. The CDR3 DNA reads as TGTGCCAGCAGCCCCCTCCTAGGACAGGGGTCCACAGATACGCAGTATTTT. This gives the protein CASSPLLGQGSTDTQYF. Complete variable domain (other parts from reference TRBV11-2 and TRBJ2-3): EAGVAQSPRYKIIEKRQSVAFWCNPISGHATLYWYQQILGQGPKLLIQFQNNGVVDDSQLPKDRFSAERLKGVDSTLKIQPAKLEDSAVYLCASSPLLGQGSTDTQYFGPGTRLTVL.

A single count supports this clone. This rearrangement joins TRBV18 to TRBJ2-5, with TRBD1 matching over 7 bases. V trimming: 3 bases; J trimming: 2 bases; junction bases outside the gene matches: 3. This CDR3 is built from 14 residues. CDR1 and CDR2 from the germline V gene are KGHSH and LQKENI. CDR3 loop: CASSPTGRQETQYF. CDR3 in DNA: TGTGCCAGCTCACCGACAGGGCGGCAAGAGACCCAGTACTTC.

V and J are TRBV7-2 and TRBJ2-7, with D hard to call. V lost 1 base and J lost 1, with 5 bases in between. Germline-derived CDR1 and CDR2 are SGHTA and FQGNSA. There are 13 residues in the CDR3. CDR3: CASSLDRSYEQYF. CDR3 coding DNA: TGTGCCAGCAGCTTAGACAGATCCTACGAGCAGTACTTC.

CDR3 nucleotides: TGTGCCAGCAGCCCCGGGGACTTCTACAATGAGCAGTTCTTC. The encoded protein is CASSPGDFYNEQFF. V gene TRBV5-6 combines with J gene TRBJ2-1, with a possible D match to TRBD2 (6 bases). V gave up 4 bases and J gave up 3 bases, with 11 bases separating them. CDR1 SGHDT and CDR2 YYEEEE come from the germline V gene. This CDR3 is built from 14 residues.

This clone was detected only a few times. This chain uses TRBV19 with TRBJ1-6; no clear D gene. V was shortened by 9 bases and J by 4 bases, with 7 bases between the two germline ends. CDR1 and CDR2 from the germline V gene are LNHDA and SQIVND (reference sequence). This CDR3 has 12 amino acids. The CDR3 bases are TGTGCCAGCAGCCTTTATAATTCACCCCTCCACTTT. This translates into CASSLYNSPLHF.

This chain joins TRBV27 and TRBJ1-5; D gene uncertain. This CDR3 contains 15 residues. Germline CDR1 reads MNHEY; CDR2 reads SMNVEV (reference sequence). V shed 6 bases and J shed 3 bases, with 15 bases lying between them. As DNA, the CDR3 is TGTGCCAGCAGCCCCATAACAGAATACAATCAGCCCCAGCATTTT. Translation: CASSPITEYNQPQHF.

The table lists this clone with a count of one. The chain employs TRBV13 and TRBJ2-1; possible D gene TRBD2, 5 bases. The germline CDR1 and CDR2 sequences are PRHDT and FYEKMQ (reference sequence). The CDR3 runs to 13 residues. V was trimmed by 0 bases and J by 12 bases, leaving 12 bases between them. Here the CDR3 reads CASSLGRARVQFF. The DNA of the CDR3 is TGTGCCAGCAGCTTAGGCCGGGCGAGGGTGCAGTTCTTC.

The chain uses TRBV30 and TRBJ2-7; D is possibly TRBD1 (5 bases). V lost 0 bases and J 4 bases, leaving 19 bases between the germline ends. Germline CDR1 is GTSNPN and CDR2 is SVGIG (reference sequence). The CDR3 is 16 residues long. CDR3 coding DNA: TGTGCCTGGAGTGTGGGTCCCAGGGTTTCTGGATACGAGCAGTACTTC. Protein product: CAWSVGPRVSGYEQYF.

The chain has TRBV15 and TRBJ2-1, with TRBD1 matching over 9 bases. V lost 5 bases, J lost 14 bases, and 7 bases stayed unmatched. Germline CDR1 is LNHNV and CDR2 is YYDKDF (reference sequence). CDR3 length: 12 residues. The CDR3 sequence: CATSPGTGSEFF. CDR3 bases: TGTGCCACCAGCCCCGGGACAGGGTCCGAGTTCTTC.

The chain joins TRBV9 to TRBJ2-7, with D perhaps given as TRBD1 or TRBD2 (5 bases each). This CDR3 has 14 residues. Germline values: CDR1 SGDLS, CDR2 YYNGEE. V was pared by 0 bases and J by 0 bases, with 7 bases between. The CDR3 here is CASSVGGFSYEQYF. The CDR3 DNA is TGTGCCAGCAGCGTAGGGGGGTTCTCCTACGAGCAGTACTTC.

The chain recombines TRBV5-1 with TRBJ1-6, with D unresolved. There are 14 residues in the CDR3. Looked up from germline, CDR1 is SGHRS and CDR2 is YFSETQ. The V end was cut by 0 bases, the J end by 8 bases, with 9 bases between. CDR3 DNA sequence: TGCGCCAGCAGCTTGGGCGTCCCGGATTCACCCCTCCACTTT. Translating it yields CASSLGVPDSPLHF.

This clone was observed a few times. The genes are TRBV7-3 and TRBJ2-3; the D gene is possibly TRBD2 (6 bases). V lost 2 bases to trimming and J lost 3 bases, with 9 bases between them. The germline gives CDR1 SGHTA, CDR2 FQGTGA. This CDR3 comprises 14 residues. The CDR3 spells CASSLYGGTDTQYF. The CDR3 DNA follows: TGTGCCAGCAGCTTATACGGGGGAACAGATACGCAGTATTTT.

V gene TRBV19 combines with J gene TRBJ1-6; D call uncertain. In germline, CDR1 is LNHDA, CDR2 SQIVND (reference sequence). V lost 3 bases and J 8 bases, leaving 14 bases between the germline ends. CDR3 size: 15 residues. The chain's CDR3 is CASSIVKGPHSPLHF. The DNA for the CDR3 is TGTGCCAGTAGTATTGTGAAGGGTCCACATTCACCCCTCCACTTT.

CDR3 loop: CASSPGGPSTDTQYF. The CDR3 coding sequence is TGTGCCAGCTCCCCAGGGGGCCCCAGCACAGATACGCAGTATTTT. The V and J genes are TRBV18 and TRBJ2-3; 8 positions match TRBD1. Losses at the gene ends were 6 bases for V and 0 bases for J; bases not matched to a gene: 5. The CDR3 sequence is 15 residues long. Germline-derived CDR1 and CDR2 are KGHSH and LQKENI.